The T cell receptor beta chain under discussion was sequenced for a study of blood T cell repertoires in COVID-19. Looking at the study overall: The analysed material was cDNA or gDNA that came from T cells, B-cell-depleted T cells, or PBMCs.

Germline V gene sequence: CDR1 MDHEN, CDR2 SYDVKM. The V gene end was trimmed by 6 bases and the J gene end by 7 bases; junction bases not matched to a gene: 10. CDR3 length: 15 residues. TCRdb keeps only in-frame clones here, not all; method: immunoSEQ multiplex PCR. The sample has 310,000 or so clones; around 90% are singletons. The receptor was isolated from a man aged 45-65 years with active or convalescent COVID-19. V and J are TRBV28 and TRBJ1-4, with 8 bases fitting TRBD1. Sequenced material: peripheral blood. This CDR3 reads CASSSPTGGREKLFF. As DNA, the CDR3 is TGTGCCAGCAGCAGCCCCACAGGGGGTCGTGAAAAACTGTTTTTT.